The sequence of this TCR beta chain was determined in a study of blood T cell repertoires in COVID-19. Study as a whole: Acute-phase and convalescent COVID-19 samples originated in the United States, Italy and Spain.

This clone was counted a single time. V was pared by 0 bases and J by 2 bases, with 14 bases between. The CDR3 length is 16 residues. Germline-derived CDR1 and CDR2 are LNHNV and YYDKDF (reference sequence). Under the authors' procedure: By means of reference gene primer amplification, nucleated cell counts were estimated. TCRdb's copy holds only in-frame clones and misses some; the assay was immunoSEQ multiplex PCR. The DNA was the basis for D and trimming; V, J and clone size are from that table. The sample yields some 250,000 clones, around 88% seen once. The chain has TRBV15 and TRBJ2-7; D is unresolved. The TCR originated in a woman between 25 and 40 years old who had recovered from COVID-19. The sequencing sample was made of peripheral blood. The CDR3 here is CATSRDMVTSPYEQYF. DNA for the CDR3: TGTGCCACCAGCAGAGATATGGTGACAAGCCCCTACGAGCAGTACTTC.